The next 13 T cell receptor beta chains were all read from a single sample in a study of shared clonotypes between healthy human individuals. As defined, naive CD8 cells were CD45RO-negative and positively selected for CCR7, with terminally differentiated effector memory CD45RA+ cells excluded. Repertoires were generated with immunoSEQ multiplex PCR, while TCRdb's copy carries only in-frame clones and drops some. Among approximately 1.9 million clones, just over 90% were seen once, and the ten largest hold around 1.8%. The sequencing input was naive CD8+ T cells from PBMCs. The source is a man aged 18-30 years in good health. Some clones in this sample may be carry-over from other donors' samples.

The V gene is TRBV27, the J gene TRBJ2-3; 7 positions agree with TRBD2. V gave up 1 base and J gave up 0 bases; unmatched junction bases: 10. There are 18 residues in the CDR3. Germline V lookup: CDR1 MNHEY, CDR2 SMNVEV (reference sequence). CDR3 nucleotides: TGTGCCAGCAGTTTATTGATAGCGGGCGAACCTAGCACAGATACGCAGTATTTT. This sequence encodes CASSLLIAGEPSTDTQYF.

This rearrangement joins TRBV27 to TRBJ2-7; 14 positions match TRBD2. J lost 5 bases, V lost 2 bases, and 8 bases had no gene match. The germline V gene has CDR1 MNHEY and CDR2 SMNVEV (reference sequence). This CDR3 region has 17 residues. The CDR3 bases are TGTGCCAGCAGTTTACTAGGGACTAGCGGGAGTTTCCACGAGCAGTACTTC. This translates into CASSLLGTSGSFHEQYF.

Written as DNA, the CDR3 is TGTGCCAGCAGTTTCGACAGGGGGCGAACCGAAGCTTTCTTT. Protein product: CASSFDRGRTEAFF. This chain links TRBV6-5 with TRBJ1-1, with 10 bases matching TRBD1. The J segment lost 8 bases and the V segment lost 4 bases, leaving 7 bases of the junction unmatched. Germline lookup yields CDR1 MNHEY and CDR2 SVGAGI. The CDR3 covers 14 residues.

The genes are TRBV6-6 and TRBJ1-4; D not certain. This CDR3 has 16 residues. Germline-derived CDR1 and CDR2 are MNHNY and SVGAGI (reference sequence). The V end lost 0 bases, the J end lost 0 bases, and 8 bases lay between the germline ends. For the CDR3, the DNA is TGTGCCAGCAGTTACTCGGCCTGGCCAACTAATGAAAAACTGTTTTTT. Translating it yields CASSYSAWPTNEKLFF.

The CDR3 protein is CAISESRSDLTDTQYF. CDR3 in DNA: TGTGCCATCAGTGAGTCGCGAAGCGACCTCACAGATACGCAGTATTTT. V and J are TRBV10-3 and TRBJ2-3, with no clear D. The CDR3 consists of 16 residues. V shed 0 bases and J shed 2 bases, with 12 bases lying between them. Germline CDR1 and CDR2: ENHRY and SYGVKD.

The rearrangement links TRBV15 to TRBJ2-7; 7 positions match TRBD2. Germline trimming cut 3 bases from V and 3 bases from J; bases unmatched to any gene: 8. CDR3 length: 15 residues. In germline, CDR1 is LNHNV, CDR2 YYDKDF (reference sequence). The DNA of the CDR3 is TGTGCCACCAGCAGGCGTAAGACTAGCTACTACGAGCAGTACTTC. Translated: CATSRRKTSYYEQYF.

The V and J genes are TRBV7-9 and TRBJ2-1, with 10 bases identical to TRBD2. CDR1 is SEHNR and CDR2 is FQNEAQ in the germline V gene (reference sequence). J lost 4 bases, V lost 0 bases, and 3 bases had no gene match. This CDR3 has 16 residues. The CDR3 here is CASSLAGTSAYNEQFF. CDR3 sequence (DNA): TGTGCCAGCAGCTTAGCCGGGACTAGCGCGTACAATGAGCAGTTCTTC.

J is TRBJ2-1 and V is TRBV5-4, with 10 bases fitting TRBD2. This CDR3 contains 14 residues. Losses at the gene ends were 5 bases for V and 7 bases for J; bases not matched to a gene: 6. In germline, CDR1 is SGHNT, CDR2 YYREEE (reference sequence). The CDR3 loop reads CASSYSGGKNEQFF. The CDR3 nucleotides read TGTGCCAGCAGTTATAGCGGGGGGAAAAATGAGCAGTTCTTC.

The V call is TRBV9, the J call TRBJ2-7, with D uncertain. Trimming took off 0 bases at V and 6 bases at J, with 10 bases between the two ends. Per the germline V gene, CDR1 is SGDLS and CDR2 is YYNGEE. This CDR3 has 13 amino acids. The DNA of the CDR3 is TGTGCCAGCAGCGTAGCTCCATTGTCCGAGCAGTACTTC. As protein: CASSVAPLSEQYF.

V usage is TRBV30 and J usage is TRBJ1-1; weak D call: TRBD1 (6 bases). The CDR3 has 13 amino acids. Between the trimmed V and J ends, which lost 0 bases and 8 bases, there was a span of 13 bases. Germline V lookup: CDR1 GTSNPN, CDR2 SVGIG (reference sequence). The chain's CDR3 is CAWSVGGRGEAFF. In nucleotides, the CDR3 is TGTGCCTGGAGTGTGGGGGGGCGAGGGGAAGCTTTCTTT. Complete variable domain (other parts from reference TRBV30 and TRBJ1-1): SQTIHQWPATLVQPVGSPLSLECTVEGTSNPNLYWYRQAAGRGLQLLFYSVGIGQISSEVPQNLSASRPQDRQFILSSKKLLLSDSGFYLCAWSVGGRGEAFFGQGTRLTVV.

The V gene is TRBV7-8, the J gene TRBJ2-7, with TRBD2 identical over 7 bases. Germline lookup yields CDR1 SGHVS and CDR2 FQNEAQ. The CDR3 has 15 residues. V was pared by 2 bases and J by 2 bases, with 6 bases of the junction left unmatched. In nucleotides, the CDR3 is TGTGCCAGCAGCTTAAGGGCTAGCGGAACCTACGAGCAGTACTTC. Translated: CASSLRASGTYEQYF. Full variable domain (missing parts from reference TRBV7-8 and TRBJ2-7): GAGVSQSPRYKVAKRGQDVALRCDPISGHVSLFWYQQALGQGPEFLTYFQNEAQLDKSGLPSDRFFAERPEGSVSTLKIQRTQQEDSAVYLCASSLRASGTYEQYFGPGTRLTVT.

A note on this clone: Other DNA sequences in the sample encode the same CDR3. V usage is TRBV5-1 and J usage is TRBJ2-7; TRBD2 aligns across 7 bases. The CDR3 has 14 amino acids. The V and J ends lost 2 bases and 2 bases, in that order; junction bases with no gene match: 4. Germline V CDR1 and CDR2: SGHRS, YFSETQ. The CDR3 is CASSFGGGPYEQYF. DNA for the CDR3: TGCGCCAGCAGCTTCGGCGGGGGACCCTACGAGCAGTACTTC.

The J gene is TRBJ2-7, the V gene TRBV19; maybe TRBD2 (5 bases). This CDR3 has 14 residues. Deletions cut 4 bases from V and 1 base from J, with 11 bases between. Germline V gives CDR1 LNHDA, CDR2 SQIVND (reference sequence). The CDR3 sequence is CASSTDGESYEQYF. In DNA form, the CDR3 reads TGTGCCAGTAGTACCGACGGGGAATCCTACGAGCAGTACTTC.